The clone carrying this TCR beta chain appeared a single time. Its antigen is still unknown. This sample was included in a study of cytomegalovirus exposure and HLA in healthy donors. Study-wide findings and caveats: Associated with HLA alleles at 0.05 false discovery rate in a later analysis were about 17,000 TCR beta sequences. Beyond CMV serostatus, there was no information to go on about immune exposure. There were approximately 150 TCR beta chains listed as cytomegalovirus-associated.

13 Jbeta primers and 60 Vbeta primers were used for the PCR. Produced via immunoSEQ multiplex PCR; TCRdb's table is partial and in-frame only. The profile covers roughly 150,000 clones, with over 80% appearing a single time and approximately 1.5% taken by the ten largest. The CDR3 is 15 residues long. The germline V and J ends were trimmed by 2 bases and 5 bases, with 12 bases remaining between them. Germline-derived CDR1 and CDR2 are KGHSH and LQKENI. This TCR derives from a woman in her late teens or twenties in good health and CMV-seronegative. The sample consisted of PBMCs. This chain connects TRBV18 to TRBJ1-4; possibly TRBD1 for D (5 bases). CDR3 amino acids: CASSPGGGKNEKLFF. CDR3 DNA: TGTGCCAGCTCACCAGGTGGGGGGAAAAATGAAAAACTGTTTTTT.